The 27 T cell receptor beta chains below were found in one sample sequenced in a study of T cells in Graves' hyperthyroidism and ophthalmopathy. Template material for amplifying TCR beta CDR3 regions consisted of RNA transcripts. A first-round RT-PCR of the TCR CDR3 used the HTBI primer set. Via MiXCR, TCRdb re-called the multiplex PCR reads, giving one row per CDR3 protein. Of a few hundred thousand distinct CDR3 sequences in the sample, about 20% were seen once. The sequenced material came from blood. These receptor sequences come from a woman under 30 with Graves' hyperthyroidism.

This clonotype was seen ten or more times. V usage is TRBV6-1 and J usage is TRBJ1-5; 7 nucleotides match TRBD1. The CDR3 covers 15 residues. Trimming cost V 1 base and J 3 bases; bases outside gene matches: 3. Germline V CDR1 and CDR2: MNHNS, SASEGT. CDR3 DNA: TGTGCCAGCAGTGAAGTGGGACAGCCCAATCAGCCCCAGCATTTT. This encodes CASSEVGQPNQPQHF.

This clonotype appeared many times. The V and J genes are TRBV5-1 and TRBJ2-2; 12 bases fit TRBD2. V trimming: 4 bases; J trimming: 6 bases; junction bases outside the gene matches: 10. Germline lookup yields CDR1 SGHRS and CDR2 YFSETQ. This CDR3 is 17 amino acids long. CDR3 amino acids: CASSPRLAGVLAGELFF. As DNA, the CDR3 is TGCGCCAGCAGCCCCAGACTAGCGGGGGTACTCGCCGGGGAGCTGTTTTTT.

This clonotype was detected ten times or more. The CDR3 reads CASSPRRDLYEQYF. The CDR3 region has the DNA TGTGCCAGCTCACCTCGCCGGGACCTCTACGAGCAGTACTTC. This chain uses TRBV18 with TRBJ2-7; D tentatively fits TRBD1 or TRBD2 (5 bases each). Germline lookup yields CDR1 KGHSH and CDR2 LQKENI. V was clipped by 3 bases and J by 3 bases, with 12 bases between them. The CDR3 runs to 14 residues.

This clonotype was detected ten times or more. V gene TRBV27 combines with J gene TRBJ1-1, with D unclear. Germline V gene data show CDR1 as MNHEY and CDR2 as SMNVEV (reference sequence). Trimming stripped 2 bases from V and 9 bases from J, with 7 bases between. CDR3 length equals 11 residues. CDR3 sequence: CASSLANKAFF. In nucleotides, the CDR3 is TGTGCCAGCAGTTTAGCAAATAAAGCTTTCTTT.

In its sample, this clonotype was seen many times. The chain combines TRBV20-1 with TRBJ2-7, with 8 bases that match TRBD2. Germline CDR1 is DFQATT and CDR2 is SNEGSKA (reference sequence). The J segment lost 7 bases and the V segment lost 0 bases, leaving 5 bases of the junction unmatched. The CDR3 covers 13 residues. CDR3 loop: CSAREGLGWEQYF. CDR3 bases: TGCAGTGCTAGAGAGGGACTAGGCTGGGAGCAGTACTTC.

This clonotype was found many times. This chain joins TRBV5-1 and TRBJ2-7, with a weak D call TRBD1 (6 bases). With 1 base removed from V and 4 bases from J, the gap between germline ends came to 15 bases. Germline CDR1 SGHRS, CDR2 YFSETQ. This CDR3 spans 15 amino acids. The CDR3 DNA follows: TGCGCCAGCAGCTTGTCAGCAGGGGCTTATTACGAGCAGTACTTC. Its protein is CASSLSAGAYYEQYF.

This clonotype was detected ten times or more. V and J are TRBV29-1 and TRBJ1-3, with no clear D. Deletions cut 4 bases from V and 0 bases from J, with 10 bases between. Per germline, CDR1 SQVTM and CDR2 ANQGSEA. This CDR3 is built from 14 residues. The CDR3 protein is CSVGGGSSGNTIYF. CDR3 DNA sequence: TGCAGCGTTGGTGGCGGGAGCTCTGGAAACACCATATATTTT.

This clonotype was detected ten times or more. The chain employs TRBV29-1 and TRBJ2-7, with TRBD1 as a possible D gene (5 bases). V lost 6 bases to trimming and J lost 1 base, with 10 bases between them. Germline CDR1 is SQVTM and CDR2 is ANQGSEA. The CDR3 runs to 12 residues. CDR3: CSVAGRSYEQYF. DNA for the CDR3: TGCAGCGTCGCAGGGCGTTCCTACGAGCAGTACTTC.

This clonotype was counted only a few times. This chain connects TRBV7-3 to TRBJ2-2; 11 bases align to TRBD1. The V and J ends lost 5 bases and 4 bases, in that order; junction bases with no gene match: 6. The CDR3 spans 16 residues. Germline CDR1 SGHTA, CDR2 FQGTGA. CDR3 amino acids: CASSPTGTGGTGELFF. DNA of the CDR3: TGTGCCAGCAGCCCTACCGGGACAGGGGGCACCGGGGAGCTGTTTTTT. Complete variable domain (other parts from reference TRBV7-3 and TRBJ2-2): GAGVSQTPSNKVTEKGKYVELRCDPISGHTALYWYRQSLGQGPEFLIYFQGTGAADDSGLPNDRFFAVRPEGSVSTLKIQRTERGDSAVYLCASSPTGTGGTGELFFGEGSRLTVL.

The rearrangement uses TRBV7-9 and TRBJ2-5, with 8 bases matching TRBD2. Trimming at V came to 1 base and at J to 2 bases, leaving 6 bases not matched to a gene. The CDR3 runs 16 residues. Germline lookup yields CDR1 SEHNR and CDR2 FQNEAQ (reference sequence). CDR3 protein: CASSLGSGTMQETQYF. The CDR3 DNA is TGTGCCAGCAGCTTAGGTAGCGGGACTATGCAAGAGACCCAGTACTTC.

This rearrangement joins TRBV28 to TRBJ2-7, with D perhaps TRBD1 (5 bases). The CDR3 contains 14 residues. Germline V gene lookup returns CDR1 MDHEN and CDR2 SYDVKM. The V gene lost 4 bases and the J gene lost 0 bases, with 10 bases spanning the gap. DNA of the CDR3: TGTGCCAGCAGTTGGACCCAGGGCTCCTACGAGCAGTACTTC. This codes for CASSWTQGSYEQYF.

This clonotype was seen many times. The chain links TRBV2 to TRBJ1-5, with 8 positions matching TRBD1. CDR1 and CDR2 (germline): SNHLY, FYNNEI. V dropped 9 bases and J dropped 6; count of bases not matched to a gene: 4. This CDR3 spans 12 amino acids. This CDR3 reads CASNRGGQPQHF. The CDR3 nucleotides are TGTGCCAGTAACAGGGGGGGTCAGCCCCAGCATTTT.

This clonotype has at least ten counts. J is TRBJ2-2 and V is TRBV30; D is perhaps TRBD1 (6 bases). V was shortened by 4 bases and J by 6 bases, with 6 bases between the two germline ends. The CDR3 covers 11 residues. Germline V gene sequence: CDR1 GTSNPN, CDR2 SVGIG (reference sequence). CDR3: CAWTGAGELFF. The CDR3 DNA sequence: TGTGCCTGGACAGGGGCCGGGGAGCTGTTTTTT.

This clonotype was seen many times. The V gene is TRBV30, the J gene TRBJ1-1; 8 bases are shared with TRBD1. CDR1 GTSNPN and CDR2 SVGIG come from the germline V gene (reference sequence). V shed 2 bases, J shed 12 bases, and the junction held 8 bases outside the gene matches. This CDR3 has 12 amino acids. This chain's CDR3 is CAWSSLDRGSFF. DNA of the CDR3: TGTGCCTGGAGTTCCCTTGACAGGGGATCTTTCTTT.

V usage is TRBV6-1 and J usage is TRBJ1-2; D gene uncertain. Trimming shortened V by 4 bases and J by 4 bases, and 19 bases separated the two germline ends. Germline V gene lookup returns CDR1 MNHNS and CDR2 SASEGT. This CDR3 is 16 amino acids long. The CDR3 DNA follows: TGTGCCAGCAGTGCCCAGACGACATTCGAAGCCTATGGCTACACCTTC. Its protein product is CASSAQTTFEAYGYTF.

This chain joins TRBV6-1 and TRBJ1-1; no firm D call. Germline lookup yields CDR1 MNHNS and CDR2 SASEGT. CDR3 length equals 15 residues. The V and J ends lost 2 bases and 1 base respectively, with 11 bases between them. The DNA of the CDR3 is TGTGCCAGCAGTGAATTTACCATCGGGAACACTGAAGCTTTCTTT. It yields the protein CASSEFTIGNTEAFF.

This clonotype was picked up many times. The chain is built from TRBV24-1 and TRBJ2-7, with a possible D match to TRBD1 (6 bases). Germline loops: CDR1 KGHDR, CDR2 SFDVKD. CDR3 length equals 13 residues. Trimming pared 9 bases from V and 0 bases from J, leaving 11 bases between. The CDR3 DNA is TGTGCCACCGGGCAGGACAGCTCCTACGAGCAGTACTTC. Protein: CATGQDSSYEQYF.

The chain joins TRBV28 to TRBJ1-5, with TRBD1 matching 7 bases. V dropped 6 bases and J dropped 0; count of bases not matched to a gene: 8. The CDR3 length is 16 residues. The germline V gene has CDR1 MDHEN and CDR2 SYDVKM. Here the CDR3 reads CASRMGQLYSNQPQHF. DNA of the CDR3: TGTGCCAGCAGAATGGGACAGCTCTATAGCAATCAGCCCCAGCATTTT.

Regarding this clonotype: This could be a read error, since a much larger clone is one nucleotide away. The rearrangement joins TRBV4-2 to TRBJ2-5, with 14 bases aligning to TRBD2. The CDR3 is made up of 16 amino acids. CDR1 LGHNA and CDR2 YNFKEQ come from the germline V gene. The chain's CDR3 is CAGSQGGLAGGETQYF. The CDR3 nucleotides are TGTGCCGGCAGCCAAGGAGGACTAGCGGGAGGAGAGACCCAGTACTTC.

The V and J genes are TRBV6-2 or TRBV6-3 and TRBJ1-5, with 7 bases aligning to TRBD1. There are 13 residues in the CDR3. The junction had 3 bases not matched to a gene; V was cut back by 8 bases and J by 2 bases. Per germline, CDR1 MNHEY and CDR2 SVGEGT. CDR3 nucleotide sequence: TGTGCCAGCGGTCAGGGGGGCAATCAGCCCCAGCATTTT. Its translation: CASGQGGNQPQHF.

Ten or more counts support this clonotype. The CDR3 DNA is TGCGCCAGCAGCGCGACACAGGGGGCGGACTATGGCTACACCTTC. Translation gives CASSATQGADYGYTF. This sequence joins TRBV5-1 and TRBJ1-2; 9 nucleotides agree with TRBD1. Losses at the gene ends were 4 bases for V and 3 bases for J; bases not matched to a gene: 7. CDR1 and CDR2 from the germline V gene are SGHRS and YFSETQ. CDR3 size: 15 residues.

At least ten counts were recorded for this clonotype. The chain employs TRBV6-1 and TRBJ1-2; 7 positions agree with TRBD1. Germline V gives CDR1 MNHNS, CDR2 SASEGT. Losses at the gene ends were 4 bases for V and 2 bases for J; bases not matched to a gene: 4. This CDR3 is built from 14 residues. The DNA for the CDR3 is TGTGCCAGCAGTGCCGAGGGACAGAACTATGGCTACACCTTC. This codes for CASSAEGQNYGYTF.

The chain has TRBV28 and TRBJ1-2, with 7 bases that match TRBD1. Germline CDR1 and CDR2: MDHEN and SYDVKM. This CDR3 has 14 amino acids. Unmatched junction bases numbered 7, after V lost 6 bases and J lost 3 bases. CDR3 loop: CASRPTGVHYGYTF. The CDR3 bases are TGTGCCAGCAGGCCCACAGGGGTACACTATGGCTACACCTTC.

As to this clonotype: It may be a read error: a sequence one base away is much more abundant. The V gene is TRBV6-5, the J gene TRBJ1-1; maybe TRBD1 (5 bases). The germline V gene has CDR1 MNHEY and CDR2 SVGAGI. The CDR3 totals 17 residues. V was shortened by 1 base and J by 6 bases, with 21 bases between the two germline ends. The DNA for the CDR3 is TGTGCCAGCAGTTACTTCTTACGCCTACGGGGGGACGCTGAAGCTTTCTTT. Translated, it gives CASSYFLRLRGDAEAFF.

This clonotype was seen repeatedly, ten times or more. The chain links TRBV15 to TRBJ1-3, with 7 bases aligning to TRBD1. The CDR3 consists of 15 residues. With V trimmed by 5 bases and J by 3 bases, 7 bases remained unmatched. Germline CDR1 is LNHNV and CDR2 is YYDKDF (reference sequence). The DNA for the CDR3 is TGTGCCACCAGCGGAAACAGGGGAGGTGGAAACACCATATATTTT. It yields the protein CATSGNRGGGNTIYF.

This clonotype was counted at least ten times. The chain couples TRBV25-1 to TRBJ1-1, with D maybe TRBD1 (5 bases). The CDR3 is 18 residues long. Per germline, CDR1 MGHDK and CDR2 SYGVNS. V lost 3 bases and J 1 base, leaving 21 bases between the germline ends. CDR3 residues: CASSDRDSGLVPNTEAFF. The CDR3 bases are TGTGCCAGCAGTGACCGGGACTCCGGGTTGGTCCCGAACACTGAAGCTTTCTTT.

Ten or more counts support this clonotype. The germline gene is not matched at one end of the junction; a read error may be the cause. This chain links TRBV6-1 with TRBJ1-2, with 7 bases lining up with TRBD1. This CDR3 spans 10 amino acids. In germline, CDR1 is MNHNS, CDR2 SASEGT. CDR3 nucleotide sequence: TGTGCCAGCGACAAGGACAGGCCTTTATTC. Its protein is CASDKDRPLF.